At least ten counts were recorded for the clone carrying this TCR beta chain. A single record per CDR3 protein comes from TCRdb applying MiXCR to the PCR reads. The repertoire consists of approximately 15,000 distinct CDR3 sequences, with about 50% occurring once and the leading ten covering more than 15%. The data were taken from a study of tumor-infiltrating lymphocytes in oesophageal squamous cell carcinoma. This CDR3 is built from 16 residues. The ends lost 4 bases at V and 9 bases at J; junction bases unmatched: 13. Germline V gene data show CDR1 as SGHTA and CDR2 as FQGNSA. Sequencing was performed on esophageal tumor tissue. The chain links TRBV7-2 to TRBJ2-5, with TRBD2 identical over 11 bases. The clonotype originates from a male donor with esophageal squamous cell carcinoma. The CDR3 DNA reads TGTGCCAGCAGCTCCTCCGGGACTAGCGGTCCTGGGGCCCAGTACTTC. It yields the protein CASSSSGTSGPGAQYF.